This is a list of T cell receptor beta chains from one sample in a study of T cells in Graves' hyperthyroidism and ophthalmopathy. TCRdb re-called the multiplex PCR reads with MiXCR, one entry per CDR3 protein. The sample has hundreds of thousands of distinct CDR3 sequences, roughly 23% seen once; the top ten hold less than 65%. The sample consisted of blood. The receptor set was obtained from a woman in her 70s with Graves' ophthalmopathy. Each CDR3 is given with its conserved first and last residue. D genes are given only for firm matches. Clone size is not always given. Where it is, it says once, few, many or a class for expanded clones.

len,abundance,j_gene,v_gene,d_gene,CDR3nt,CDR3aa
16,few,TRBJ2-1,TRBV19,TRBD2,TGTGCCAGTAGTCACCCGGGACTAGCGGGAGACGTTGAGCAGTTCTTC,CASSHPGLAGDVEQFF
15,few,TRBJ2-7,TRBV6-6,TRBD1,TGTGCCAGCAGTTACACCGGACAGGGTTTCAACGAGCAGTACTTC,CASSYTGQGFNEQYF
14,few,TRBJ2-1,TRBV5-1,TRBD1,TGCGCCAGCAGCGGGGGACAGAACTACAATGAGCAGTTCTTC,CASSGGQNYNEQFF
14,NA,TRBJ1-4,TRBV7-9,TRBD1,TGTGCCAGCAGCTTTGACAGGGTTAGAGAAAAACTGTTTTTT,CASSFDRVREKLFF
16,NA,TRBJ2-7,TRBV4-2,TRBD2,TGTGCCAGCAGCCATTCTCTGGGACTAGAAAGGTCCGAGCAGTACTTC,CASSHSLGLERSEQYF
16,few,TRBJ2-7,TRBV11-2,NA,TGTGCCAGCAGCTTAGGGCCATCGGGGCCAACCTACGAGCAGTACTTC,CASSLGPSGPTYEQYF
15,NA,TRBJ2-3,TRBV6-2/TRBV6-3,NA,TGTGCCAGCAGCGCAGGTGTTGTGGTCCCAGGTACGCAGTATTTT,CASSAGVVVPGTQYF
14,few,TRBJ2-5,TRBV30,NA,TGTGCCTGGAGGGAGGCAGGGTTCCAAGAGACCCAGTACTTC,CAWREAGFQETQYF
17,many,TRBJ2-2,TRBV12-5,NA,TGTGCTAGTGGTTTGGTACGTGGCCGGGGGAACACCGGGGAGCTGTTTTTT,CASGLVRGRGNTGELFF
13,NA,TRBJ2-7,TRBV28,NA,TGTGCCAGCAGTTCGACCCGGGTTAACGAGCAGTACTTC,CASSSTRVNEQYF
12,NA,TRBJ2-5,TRBV6-1,TRBD2,TGTGCCAGCAGAATAGCGGGCCGGGCCCAGTACTTC,CASRIAGRAQYF